A single sample gave rise to the 4 T cell receptor beta chains below, sequenced in a study of T cell clonality in common variable immunodeficiency. Study results and limitations: Fewer deletions and N-nucleotide insertions were reportedly seen in common variable immunodeficiency TCR beta sequences.

Antigen specificity for these receptors is unknown. Profiled with immunoSEQ multiplex PCR; TCRdb holds only in-frame clones, not every one. This sample has tens of thousands of clones, each found more than once. Input material: peripheral blood mononuclear cells. The receptors shown here come from a human donor with common variable immunodeficiency.

This clone has a count of ten or more. The read terminates 3 residues ahead of where the CDR3 ends, so the germline J gene completes it. The J gene is TRBJ2-2, the V gene TRBV2; 14 bases agree with TRBD2. The V and J ends lost 3 bases and 8 bases, in that order; junction bases with no gene match: 5. From germline, CDR1 is SNHLY and CDR2 FYNNEI. CDR3 length: 16 amino acids. CDR3 bases read: TGTGCCAGCAGTGAGGGACTAGCGGGAGTTTGGGGGGAG. Protein product: CASSEGLAGVWGE. The entire CDR3 sequence reads CASSEGLAGVWGELFF.

This clone was seen only a few times. The sequenced fragment ends 3 residues before the CDR3 boundary, so the rest is inferred from the germline J gene. The rearrangement links TRBV10-1 to TRBJ2-7; D gene unclear. V lost 4 bases and J lost 1, with 8 bases in between. The CDR3 covers 13 residues. Germline V gene sequence: CDR1 WNHNN, CDR2 SYGVQD (reference sequence). The covered CDR3 bases are TGCGCCAGCAGTGCCACAGTTTCCTACGAG. Translating it yields CASSATVSYE. The full CDR3 protein reads CASSATVSYEQYF.

This clone was counted only a few times. The CDR3 is cut off 3 residues early in the read; its end comes from the germline J gene. This chain uses TRBV19 with TRBJ2-7, with D perhaps matching TRBD2 (6 bases). The V gene's germline CDR1 is LNHDA and CDR2 SQIVND (reference sequence). The CDR3 has 13 amino acids. V lost 3 bases and J lost 6, with 12 bases in between. The chain's CDR3 is CASSMIPTSEQYF. The CDR3 DNA, read in part, is TGTGCCAGTAGTATGATCCCGACTAGCGAG.

In the case of this clone: The CDR3 is cut off 3 residues early in the read; its end comes from the germline J gene. The J gene is TRBJ2-2, the V gene TRBV18; 8 bases match TRBD2. Germline trimming cut 2 bases from V and 6 bases from J; bases unmatched to any gene: 17. CDR3 length: 19 amino acids. CDR1 and CDR2 (germline): KGHSH, LQKENI. CDR3 DNA, as far as it was read: TGTGCCAGCTCACCATACCCGCTAGGCGCAGCGGGAGATTCCGGGGAG. The encoded protein is CASSPYPLGAAGDSGE. In full, the CDR3 is CASSPYPLGAAGDSGELFF.